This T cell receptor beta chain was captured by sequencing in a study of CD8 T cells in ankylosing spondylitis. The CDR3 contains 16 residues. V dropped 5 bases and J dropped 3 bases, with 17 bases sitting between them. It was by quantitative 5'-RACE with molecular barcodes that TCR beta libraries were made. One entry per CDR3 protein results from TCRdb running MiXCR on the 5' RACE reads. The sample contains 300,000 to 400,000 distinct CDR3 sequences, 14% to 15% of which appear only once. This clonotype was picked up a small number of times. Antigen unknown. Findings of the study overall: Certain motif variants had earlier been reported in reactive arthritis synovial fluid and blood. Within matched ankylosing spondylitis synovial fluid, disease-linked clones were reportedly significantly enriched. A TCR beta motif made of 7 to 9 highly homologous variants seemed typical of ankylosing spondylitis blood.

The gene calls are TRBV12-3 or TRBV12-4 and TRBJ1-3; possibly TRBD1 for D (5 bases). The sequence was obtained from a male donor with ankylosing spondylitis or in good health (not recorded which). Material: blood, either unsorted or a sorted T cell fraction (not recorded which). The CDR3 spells CASSVALSGSGNTIYF. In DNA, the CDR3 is TGTGCCAGCAGTGTGGCGTTATCAGGGAGTGGAAACACCATATATTTT.